Below, one T cell receptor (beta chain) is given with its context. Repertoires were generated with immunoSEQ multiplex PCR, while TCRdb's copy carries only in-frame clones and drops some. The sample includes a few hundred thousand clones, roughly 90% of them seen just once. The germline V and J ends were trimmed by 4 bases and 4 bases, with 10 bases remaining between them. CDR3 length: 13 amino acids. Germline CDR1 reads SNHLY; CDR2 reads FYNNEI. This entry comes from a study of blood T cell repertoires in COVID-19. This receptor was taken from a woman younger than 30 who had recovered from COVID-19. Sequencing was done on a sample of PBMCs or T cells enriched from blood (not recorded which). The chain links TRBV2 to TRBJ1-1; the D is unclear. This CDR3 reads CASSGEVRTEAFF. The CDR3 bases are TGTGCCAGCAGTGGGGAGGTGCGCACTGAAGCTTTCTTT. Filled out from reference TRBV2 and TRBJ1-1, the complete variable domain reads EPEVTQTPSHQVTQMGQEVILRCVPISNHLYFYWYRQILGQKVEFLVSFYNNEISEKSEIFDDQFSVERPDGSNFTLKIRSTKLEDSAMYFCASSGEVRTEAFFGQGTRLTVV.